A selection of T cell receptor beta chains follows, all from one sample in a study of blood T cell repertoires in COVID-19. Sequencing was performed with immunoSEQ multiplex PCR; in TCRdb, only in-frame clones are kept and a portion is missing. This table has some 72,000 clones, over 80% appearing once. The sequencing sample was made of peripheral blood. Receptors were obtained from a man aged 50-60 years with COVID-19, enrolled during active disease. Both conserved end residues are part of each CDR3. Fields, in order: D gene, J gene, CDR3 length, V gene, CDR3 protein. D genes are given only for firm matches.

d_call: .; j_call: TRBJ2-7; cdr3_length: 14; v_call: TRBV20-1; cdr3_aa: CSASGDTHPYEQYF
d_call: .; j_call: TRBJ1-1; cdr3_length: 13; v_call: TRBV6-5; cdr3_aa: CASSYSLGGEAFF
d_call: TRBD2; j_call: TRBJ2-1; cdr3_length: 16; v_call: TRBV5-1; cdr3_aa: CASRGTSGRRGNEQFF
d_call: .; j_call: TRBJ2-7; cdr3_length: 13; v_call: TRBV27; cdr3_aa: CASSFAATYEQYF
d_call: .; j_call: TRBJ2-1; cdr3_length: 14; v_call: TRBV5-6; cdr3_aa: CASSLPTGYNEQFF
d_call: TRBD1; j_call: TRBJ2-1; cdr3_length: 15; v_call: TRBV2; cdr3_aa: CASRATGGVSNEQFF
d_call: .; j_call: TRBJ2-2; cdr3_length: 15; v_call: TRBV28; cdr3_aa: CASSPETGYGGELFF
d_call: .; j_call: TRBJ1-6; cdr3_length: 15; v_call: TRBV9; cdr3_aa: CASSVEDSPYSPLHF
d_call: TRBD1; j_call: TRBJ1-2; cdr3_length: 14; v_call: TRBV19; cdr3_aa: CASSNPGGNYGYTF
d_call: .; j_call: TRBJ2-3; cdr3_length: 15; v_call: TRBV24-1; cdr3_aa: CATSDGGQQGDTQYF
d_call: .; j_call: TRBJ1-5; cdr3_length: 15; v_call: TRBV19; cdr3_aa: CASGSVSNSNQPQHF
d_call: .; j_call: TRBJ2-5; cdr3_length: 14; v_call: TRBV10-3; cdr3_aa: CAISNSTRRETQYF
d_call: TRBD2; j_call: TRBJ2-1; cdr3_length: 16; v_call: TRBV5-4; cdr3_aa: CASSSFGLAGNNEQFF
d_call: .; j_call: TRBJ1-1; cdr3_length: 12; v_call: TRBV6-1; cdr3_aa: CASSSGNTEAFF
d_call: .; j_call: TRBJ1-1; cdr3_length: 13; v_call: TRBV18; cdr3_aa: CASSPGRQDQAFF
d_call: TRBD1; j_call: TRBJ1-1; cdr3_length: 17; v_call: TRBV19; cdr3_aa: CASSASGQGAGNTEAFF
d_call: TRBD1; j_call: TRBJ1-5; cdr3_length: 15; v_call: TRBV24-1; cdr3_aa: CATSDPGTGGEPQHF
d_call: .; j_call: TRBJ1-1; cdr3_length: 15; v_call: TRBV5-1; cdr3_aa: CASSLSQGSNTEAFF
d_call: TRBD1; j_call: TRBJ2-7; cdr3_length: 14; v_call: TRBV3-1/TRBV3-2; cdr3_aa: CASSQGPRGREQYF
d_call: TRBD1; j_call: TRBJ1-1; cdr3_length: 13; v_call: TRBV6-5; cdr3_aa: CASRQGYGTEAFF
d_call: TRBD1; j_call: TRBJ2-2; cdr3_length: 15; v_call: TRBV25-1; cdr3_aa: CASREPTGGKGELFF